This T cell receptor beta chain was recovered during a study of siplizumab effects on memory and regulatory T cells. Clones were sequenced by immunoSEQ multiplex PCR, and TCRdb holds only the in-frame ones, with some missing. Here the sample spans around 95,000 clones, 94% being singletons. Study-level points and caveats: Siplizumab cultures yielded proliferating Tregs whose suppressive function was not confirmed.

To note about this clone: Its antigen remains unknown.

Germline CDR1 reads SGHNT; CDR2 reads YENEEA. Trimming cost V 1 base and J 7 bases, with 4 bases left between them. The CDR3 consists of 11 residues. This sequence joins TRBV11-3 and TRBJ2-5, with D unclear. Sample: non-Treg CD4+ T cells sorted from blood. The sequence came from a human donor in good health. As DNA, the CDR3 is TGTGCCAGCAGCTTAGGTCGGACCCAGTACTTC. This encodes CASSLGRTQYF. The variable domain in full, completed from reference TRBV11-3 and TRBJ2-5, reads EAGVVQSPRYKIIEKKQPVAFWCNPISGHNTLYWYLQNLGQGPELLIRYENEEAVDDSQLPKDRFSAERLKGVDSTLKIQPAELGDSAVYLCASSLGRTQYFGPGTRLLVL.